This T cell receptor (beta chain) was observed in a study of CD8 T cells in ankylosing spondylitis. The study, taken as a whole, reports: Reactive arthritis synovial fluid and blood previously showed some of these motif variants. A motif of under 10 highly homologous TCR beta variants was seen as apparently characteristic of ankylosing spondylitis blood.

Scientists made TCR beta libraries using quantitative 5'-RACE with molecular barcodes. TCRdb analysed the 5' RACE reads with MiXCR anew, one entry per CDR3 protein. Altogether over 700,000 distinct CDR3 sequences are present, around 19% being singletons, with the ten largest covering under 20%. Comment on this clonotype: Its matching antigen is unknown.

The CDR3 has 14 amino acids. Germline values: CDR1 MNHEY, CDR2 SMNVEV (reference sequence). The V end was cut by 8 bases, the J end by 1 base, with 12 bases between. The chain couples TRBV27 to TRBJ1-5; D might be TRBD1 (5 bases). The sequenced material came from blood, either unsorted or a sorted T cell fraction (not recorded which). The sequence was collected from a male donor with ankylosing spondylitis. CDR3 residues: CASGNYRSNQPQHF. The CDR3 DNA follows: TGTGCCAGCGGAAACTACAGGAGCAATCAGCCCCAGCATTTT.